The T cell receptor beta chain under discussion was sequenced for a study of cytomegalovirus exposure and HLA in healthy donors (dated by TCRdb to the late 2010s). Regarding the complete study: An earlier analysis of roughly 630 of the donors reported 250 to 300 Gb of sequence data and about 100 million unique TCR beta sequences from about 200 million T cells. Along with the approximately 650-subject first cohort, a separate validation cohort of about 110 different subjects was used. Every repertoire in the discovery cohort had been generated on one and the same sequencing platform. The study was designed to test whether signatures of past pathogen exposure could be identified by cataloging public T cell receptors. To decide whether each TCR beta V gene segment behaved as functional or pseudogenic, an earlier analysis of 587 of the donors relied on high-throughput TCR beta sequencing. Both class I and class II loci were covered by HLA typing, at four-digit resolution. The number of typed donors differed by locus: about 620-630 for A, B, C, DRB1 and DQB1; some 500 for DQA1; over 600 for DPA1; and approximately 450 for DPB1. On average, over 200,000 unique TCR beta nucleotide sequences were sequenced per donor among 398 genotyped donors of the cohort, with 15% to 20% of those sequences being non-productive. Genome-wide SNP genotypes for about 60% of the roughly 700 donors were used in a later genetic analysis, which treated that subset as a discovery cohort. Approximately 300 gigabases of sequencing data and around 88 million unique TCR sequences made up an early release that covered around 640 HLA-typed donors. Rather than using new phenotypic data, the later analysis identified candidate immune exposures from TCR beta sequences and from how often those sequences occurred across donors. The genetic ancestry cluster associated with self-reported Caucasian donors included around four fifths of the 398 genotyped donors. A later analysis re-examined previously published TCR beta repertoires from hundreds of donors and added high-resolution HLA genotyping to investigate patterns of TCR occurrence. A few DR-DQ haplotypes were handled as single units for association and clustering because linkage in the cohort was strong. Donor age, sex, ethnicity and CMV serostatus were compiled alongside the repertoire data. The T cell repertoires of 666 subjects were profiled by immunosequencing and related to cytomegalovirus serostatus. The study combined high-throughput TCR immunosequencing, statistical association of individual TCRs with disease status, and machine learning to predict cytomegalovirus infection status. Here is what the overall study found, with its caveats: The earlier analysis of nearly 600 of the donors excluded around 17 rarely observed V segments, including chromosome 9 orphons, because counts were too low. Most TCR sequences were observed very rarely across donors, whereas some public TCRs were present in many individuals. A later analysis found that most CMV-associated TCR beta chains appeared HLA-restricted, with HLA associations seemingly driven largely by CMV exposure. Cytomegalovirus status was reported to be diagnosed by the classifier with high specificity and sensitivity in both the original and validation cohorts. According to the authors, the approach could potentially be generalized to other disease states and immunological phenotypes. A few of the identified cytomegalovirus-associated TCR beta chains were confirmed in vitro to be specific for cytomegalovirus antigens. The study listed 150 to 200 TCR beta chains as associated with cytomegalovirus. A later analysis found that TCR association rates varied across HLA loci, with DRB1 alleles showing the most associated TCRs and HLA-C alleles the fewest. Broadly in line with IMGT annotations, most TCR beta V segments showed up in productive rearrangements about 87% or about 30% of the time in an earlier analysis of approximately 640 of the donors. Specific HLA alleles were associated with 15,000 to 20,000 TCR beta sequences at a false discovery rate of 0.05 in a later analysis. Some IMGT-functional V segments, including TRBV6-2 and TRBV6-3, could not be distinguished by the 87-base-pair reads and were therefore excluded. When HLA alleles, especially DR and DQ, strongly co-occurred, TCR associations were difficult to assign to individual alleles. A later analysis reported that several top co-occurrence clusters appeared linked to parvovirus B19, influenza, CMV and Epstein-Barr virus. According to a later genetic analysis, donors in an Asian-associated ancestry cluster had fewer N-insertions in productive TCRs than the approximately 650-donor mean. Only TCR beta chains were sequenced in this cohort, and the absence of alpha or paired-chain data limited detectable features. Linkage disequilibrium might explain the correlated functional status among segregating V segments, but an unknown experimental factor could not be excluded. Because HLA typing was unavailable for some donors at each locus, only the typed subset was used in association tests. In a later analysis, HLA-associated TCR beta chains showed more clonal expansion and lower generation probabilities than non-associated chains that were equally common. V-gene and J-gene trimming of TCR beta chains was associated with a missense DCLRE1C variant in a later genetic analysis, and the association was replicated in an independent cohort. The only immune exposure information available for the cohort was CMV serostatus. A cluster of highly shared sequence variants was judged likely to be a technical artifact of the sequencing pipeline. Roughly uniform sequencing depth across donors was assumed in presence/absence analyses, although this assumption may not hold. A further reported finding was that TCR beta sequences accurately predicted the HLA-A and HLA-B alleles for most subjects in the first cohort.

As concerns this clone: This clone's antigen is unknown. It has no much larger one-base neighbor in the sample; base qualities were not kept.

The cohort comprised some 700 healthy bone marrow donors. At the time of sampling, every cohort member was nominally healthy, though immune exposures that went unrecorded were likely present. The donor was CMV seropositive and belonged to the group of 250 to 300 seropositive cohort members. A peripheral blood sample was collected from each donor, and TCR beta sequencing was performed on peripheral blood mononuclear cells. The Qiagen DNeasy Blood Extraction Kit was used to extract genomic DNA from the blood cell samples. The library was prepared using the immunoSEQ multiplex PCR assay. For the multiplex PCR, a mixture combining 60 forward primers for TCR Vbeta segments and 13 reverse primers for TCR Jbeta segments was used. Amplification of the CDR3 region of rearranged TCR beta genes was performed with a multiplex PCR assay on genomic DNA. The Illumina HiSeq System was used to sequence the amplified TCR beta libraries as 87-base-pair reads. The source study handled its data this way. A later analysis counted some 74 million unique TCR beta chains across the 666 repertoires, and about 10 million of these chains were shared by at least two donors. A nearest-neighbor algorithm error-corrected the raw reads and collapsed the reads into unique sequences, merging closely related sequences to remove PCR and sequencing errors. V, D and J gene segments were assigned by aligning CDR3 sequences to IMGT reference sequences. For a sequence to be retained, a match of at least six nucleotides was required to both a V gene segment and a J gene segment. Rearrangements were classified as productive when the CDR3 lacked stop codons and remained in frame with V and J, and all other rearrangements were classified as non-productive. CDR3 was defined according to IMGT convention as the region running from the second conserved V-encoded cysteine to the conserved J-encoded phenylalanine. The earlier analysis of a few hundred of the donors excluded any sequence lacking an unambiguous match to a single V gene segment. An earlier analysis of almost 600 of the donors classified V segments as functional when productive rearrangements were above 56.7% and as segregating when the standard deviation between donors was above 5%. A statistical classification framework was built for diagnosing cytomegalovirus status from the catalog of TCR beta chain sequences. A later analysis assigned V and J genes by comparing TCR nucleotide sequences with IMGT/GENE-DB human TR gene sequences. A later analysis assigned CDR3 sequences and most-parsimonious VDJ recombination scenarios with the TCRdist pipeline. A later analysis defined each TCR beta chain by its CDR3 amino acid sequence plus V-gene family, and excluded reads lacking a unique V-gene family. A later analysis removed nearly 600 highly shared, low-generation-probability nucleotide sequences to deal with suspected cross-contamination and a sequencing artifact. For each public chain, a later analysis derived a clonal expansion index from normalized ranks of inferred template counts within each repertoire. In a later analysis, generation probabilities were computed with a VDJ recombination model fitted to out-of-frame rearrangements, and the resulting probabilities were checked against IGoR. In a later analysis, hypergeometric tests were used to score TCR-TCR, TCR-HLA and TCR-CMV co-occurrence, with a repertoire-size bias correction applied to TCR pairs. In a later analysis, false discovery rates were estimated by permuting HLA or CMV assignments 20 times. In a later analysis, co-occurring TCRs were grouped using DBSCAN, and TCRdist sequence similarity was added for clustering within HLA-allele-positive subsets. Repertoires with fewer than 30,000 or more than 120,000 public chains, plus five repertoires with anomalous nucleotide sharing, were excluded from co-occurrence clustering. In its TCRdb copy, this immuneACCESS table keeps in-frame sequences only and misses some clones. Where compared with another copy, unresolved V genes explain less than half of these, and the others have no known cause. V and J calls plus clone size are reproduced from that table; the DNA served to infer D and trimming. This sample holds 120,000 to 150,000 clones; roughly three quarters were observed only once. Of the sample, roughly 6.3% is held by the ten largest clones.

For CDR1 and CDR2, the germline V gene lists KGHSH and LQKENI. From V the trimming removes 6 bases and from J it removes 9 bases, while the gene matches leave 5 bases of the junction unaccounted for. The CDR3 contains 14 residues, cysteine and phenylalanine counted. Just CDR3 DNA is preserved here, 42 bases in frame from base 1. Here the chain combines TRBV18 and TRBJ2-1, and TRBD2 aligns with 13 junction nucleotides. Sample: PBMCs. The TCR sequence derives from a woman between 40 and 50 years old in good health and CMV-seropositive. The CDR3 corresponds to CASSGTSGVGEQFF. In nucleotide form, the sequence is TGTGCCAGCTCCGGGACTAGCGGGGTAGGTGAGCAGTTCTTC.